Following are 5 T cell receptor beta chains from one sample sequenced in a study of T cells expressing NK-cell markers. From its re-call of the 5' RACE reads, TCRdb lists each CDR3 protein once, without DNA. The sample includes approximately 460,000 distinct CDR3 sequences. Source material: blood T cells: a sorted CD56 or NKG2C T cell subset, CD4+ or CD8+ T cells, or bulk PBMC T cells (not recorded which). Receptors originate from a woman between 18 and 70 years old in good health.

V and J are TRBV20-1 and TRBJ2-5; TCRdb's assignment of TRBD2 cannot be checked, as there is no DNA. CDR3 size: 14 residues. Germline V gene lookup returns CDR1 DFQATT and CDR2 SNEGSKA (reference sequence). CDR3 protein: CSAREGTSKETQYF.

J is TRBJ2-5 and V is TRBV7-9; absent DNA, TCRdb's TRBD2 call cannot be checked. The CDR3 runs 14 residues. Germline CDR1 is SEHNR and CDR2 is FQNEAQ (reference sequence). The CDR3 loop reads CASSGSGAQETQYF.

The gene calls are TRBV5-8 and TRBJ1-1; TCRdb designates TRBD1, a call that cannot be tested without DNA. The CDR3 runs to 14 residues. Per germline, CDR1 SGHTS and CDR2 YDEGEE. The CDR3 sequence is CASSLGGQGDEAFF.

J is TRBJ2-1 and V is TRBV12-3 or TRBV12-4; TCRdb selects TRBD2, and the lack of DNA leaves this call unchecked. The CDR3 is 15 residues long. Here the CDR3 reads CASSLQLAGNNEQFF.

The V gene is TRBV6-5, the J gene TRBJ1-3. CDR1 is MNHEY, CDR2 SVGAGI, per germline. The CDR3 runs to 14 residues. Here the CDR3 reads CASSYNLAGNTIYF.